This T cell receptor beta chain was documented in a study of tumor-infiltrating lymphocytes in primary liver carcinoma. General study results and limits: Representation across all five tumor regions was limited to only about 7.5-25% of top clones. Tumor region pairs showed greater overlap than either tumor-adjacent or tumor-blood pairs did.

About this clonotype: Its antigen is currently unknown. Germline and junction disagree at one end, which may indicate a read error.

This CDR3 is built from 14 residues. The input was approximately 0.45 ug total RNA; TCR beta cDNA was made from it with a constant-region primer. ARM-PCR was slightly modified, and three nested multiplex PCR rounds with it gave rise to the TCR beta libraries. For 10 cycles apiece, the opening two PCR rounds ran with TRBV1-TRBV30 forward primers and a C-beta reverse primer. Each CDR3 protein gets one entry after TCRdb re-called the multiplex PCR reads with MiXCR. This sample has about 99,000 distinct CDR3 sequences; roughly 69% occur once, and the top ten carry over 9.5%. Co-extraction of RNA and DNA was performed on about 19-30 mg of unsorted bulk tissue. The cohort consisted of patients whose primary liver carcinoma was surgically resected. Every tumor sample had over 85% viable tumor cells.

Source material: liver tumor tissue from sampling region 5. The subset is: tumor region T5, tumor centre. The TCR was taken from a woman aged 60-75 years with primary liver carcinoma and hepatitis B virus infection. The chain joins TRBV12-3 or TRBV12-4 to TRBJ1-1; 9 bases map to TRBD1. In DNA form, the CDR3 reads TGTACCAGCAGAGCGACAGGGGGGAGCACTGAAGCTTTCTTT. Encoded protein: CTSRATGGSTEAFF.